The 15 T cell receptor beta chains listed next were all sequenced from one sample in a study of regulatory T cells in long-lasting Graves disease. The time point is: newly diagnosed GD, antithyroid drugs for less than 3 months. There was RNA extracted from PBMCs, and the TCR library was made from it. Arm-PCR with iRepertoire HTBI primers amplified the CDR3 regions for these TCR beta libraries. Via MiXCR, TCRdb re-called the multiplex PCR reads, giving one row per CDR3 protein. Among 500,000 or so distinct CDR3 sequences listed, 16% were seen once. The same data also went into a second study, on T cells in Graves' hyperthyroidism and ophthalmopathy.

This material consisted of peripheral blood mononuclear cells (PBMCs), taken at new diagnosis, from a patient treated with antithyroid drugs. The receptors originated from a woman aged 35-65 years with Graves disease.

Concerning this clonotype itself: Given the absence of the conserved phenylalanine or tryptophan at the CDR3 end, a read error is likely. V gene TRBV11-3 combines with J gene TRBJ1-1; D not resolved. Trimming took 0 bases from V and 4 from J, leaving 9 bases between them. This CDR3 is 14 amino acids long. CDR1 and CDR2 from the germline V gene are SGHNT and YENEEA. CDR3 in DNA: TGTGCCAGCAGCTTAGACGGAGGCCCCACTGAAGCTTTCTTG. Its protein is CASSLDGGPTEAFL.

This clonotype came up many times. DNA for the CDR3: TGTGCCAGCAGCCAAGGGGCCTGGCTCGGGGAAGCGGCGTTCTATGAGCAGTTCTTC. Protein sequence: CASSQGAWLGEAAFYEQFF. The V and J genes are TRBV3-1 and TRBJ2-1; D may be TRBD2 (5 bases). Germline CDR1 and CDR2: LGHDT and YNNKEL (reference sequence). The CDR3 consists of 19 residues. V lost 1 base, J lost 8 bases, and 27 bases lay in between.

This clonotype was counted ten times or more. This sequence joins TRBV28 and TRBJ2-7; 16 nucleotides match TRBD2. Losses at the gene ends were 5 bases for V and 2 bases for J; bases not matched to a gene: 12. In germline, CDR1 is MDHEN, CDR2 SYDVKM. The CDR3 is made up of 19 amino acids. The CDR3 loop is CASSPSIGTSGGVAYEQYF. The DNA for the CDR3 is TGTGCCAGCAGTCCCTCCATTGGGACTAGCGGGGGGGTTGCCTACGAGCAGTACTTC.

The chain joins TRBV19 to TRBJ2-7, with 10 positions matching TRBD1. The CDR3 length is 15 residues. Trimming removed 3 bases from V and 3 bases from J; junction bases left unmatched: 5. Looked up from germline, CDR1 is LNHDA and CDR2 is SQIVND (reference sequence). CDR3 bases: TGTGCCAGTAGTATGATCCGGGACAGGGGCTACGAGCAGTACTTC. Translation: CASSMIRDRGYEQYF.

The table lists this clonotype with many counts. The J gene is TRBJ2-3, the V gene TRBV27, with D hard to call. V was cut by 3 bases and J by 6 bases, with 4 bases left in between. The CDR3 covers 11 residues. Germline CDR1 and CDR2: MNHEY and SMNVEV (reference sequence). CDR3 residues: CASSFLDTQYF. The CDR3 coding sequence is TGTGCCAGCAGTTTCCTGGATACGCAGTATTTT.

This clonotype was counted ten times or more. For the CDR3, the DNA is TGCGCCAGCAGCCTCGCTCGGGGGTCGACAGATACGCAGTATTTT. Its protein is CASSLARGSTDTQYF. V and J are TRBV5-1 and TRBJ2-3; TRBD2 is a possible D gene (6 bases). V lost 4 bases and J 3 bases, leaving 15 bases between the germline ends. The CDR3 is 15 residues long. Germline CDR1 is SGHRS and CDR2 is YFSETQ.

This clonotype was seen many times. V gene TRBV9 combines with J gene TRBJ2-1; D could derive from TRBD1 or TRBD2 (6 bases each). The germline gives CDR1 SGDLS, CDR2 YYNGEE. V was shortened by 0 bases and J by 3 bases, with 10 bases between the two germline ends. The CDR3 consists of 15 residues. The CDR3 region has the DNA TGTGCCAGCAGCGTAGCTGGAGGGGGCTACAATGAGCAGTTCTTC. It encodes CASSVAGGGYNEQFF.

The V and J genes are TRBV29-1 and TRBJ2-3; D is tentatively TRBD1 or TRBD2 (5 bases each). The CDR3 consists of 14 residues. The ends were cut back, 3 bases at V and 1 base at J, with 11 bases in the middle. Germline CDR1 SQVTM, CDR2 ANQGSEA. The CDR3 nucleotides read TGCAGCGTTGAGGGGGTTCCCCGCACAGATACGCAGTATTTT. It translates to CSVEGVPRTDTQYF.

This clonotype has just a few counts. The chain couples TRBV4-2 to TRBJ2-7; tentative D call: TRBD1 (6 bases). The CDR3 is 17 residues long. CDR1 is LGHNA, CDR2 YNFKEQ, per germline. Trimming took 2 bases from V and 2 from J, leaving 19 bases between them. The chain's CDR3 is CASSQHATRTDPYEQYF. The CDR3 coding sequence is TGTGCCAGCAGCCAACATGCTACGAGGACAGACCCCTACGAGCAGTACTTC.

This clonotype showed up many times. V is TRBV6-5 and J is TRBJ2-1; TRBD2 aligns across 13 bases. The ends lost 0 bases at V and 8 bases at J; junction bases unmatched: 4. The germline CDR1 and CDR2 sequences are MNHEY and SVGAGI. There are 16 residues in the CDR3. The CDR3 DNA follows: TGTGCCAGCAGTTACTCGGGACTAGCGGGGTGGTATGAGCAGTTCTTC. Its translation is CASSYSGLAGWYEQFF.

This chain connects TRBV7-8 to TRBJ2-1; 7 bases match TRBD1. The J segment lost 7 bases and the V segment lost 5 bases, leaving 8 bases of the junction unmatched. CDR1 SGHVS and CDR2 FQNEAQ come from the germline V gene. This CDR3 is built from 14 residues. The CDR3: CASSTRTGTNEQFF. CDR3 sequence (DNA): TGTGCCAGCAGCACGCGGACAGGCACAAATGAGCAGTTCTTC.

The chain recombines TRBV5-1 with TRBJ2-1; 7 nucleotides match TRBD1. The germline V gene has CDR1 SGHRS and CDR2 YFSETQ. CDR3 length: 14 amino acids. Unmatched junction bases numbered 7, after V lost 4 bases and J lost 6 bases. The CDR3 coding sequence is TGCGCCAGCAGCAGAATCGAGGGGGCCAATGAGCAGTTCTTC. Translating it yields CASSRIEGANEQFF.

This clonotype was counted many times. This chain joins TRBV12-3 or TRBV12-4 and TRBJ2-1, with no clear D. The length of the CDR3 is 14 residues. V was clipped by 2 bases and J by 8 bases, with 13 bases between them. This CDR3 reads CASSLYVGWDEQFF. The CDR3 nucleotides read TGTGCCAGCAGTTTATATGTTGGGTGGGATGAGCAGTTCTTC.

This clonotype was counted between two and nine times. The V gene is TRBV2, the J gene TRBJ2-3; D remains unclear. Germline V CDR1 and CDR2: SNHLY, FYNNEI. V was cut by 8 bases and J by 0 bases, with 15 bases left in between. The CDR3 length is 15 residues. The chain's CDR3 is CASPPLYSSTDTQYF. CDR3 nucleotide sequence: TGTGCCAGCCCGCCCCTGTATTCTAGCACAGATACGCAGTATTTT.

The chain has TRBV12-3 or TRBV12-4 and TRBJ2-7; 8 bases align to TRBD1. V lost 6 bases to trimming and J lost 3 bases; unmatched junction nucleotides: 13. CDR3 size: 16 residues. The CDR3 DNA follows: TGTGCCAGCAGCCCCCTGGGGAGACAGGGGAGCTACGAGCAGTACTTC. Residues: CASSPLGRQGSYEQYF.